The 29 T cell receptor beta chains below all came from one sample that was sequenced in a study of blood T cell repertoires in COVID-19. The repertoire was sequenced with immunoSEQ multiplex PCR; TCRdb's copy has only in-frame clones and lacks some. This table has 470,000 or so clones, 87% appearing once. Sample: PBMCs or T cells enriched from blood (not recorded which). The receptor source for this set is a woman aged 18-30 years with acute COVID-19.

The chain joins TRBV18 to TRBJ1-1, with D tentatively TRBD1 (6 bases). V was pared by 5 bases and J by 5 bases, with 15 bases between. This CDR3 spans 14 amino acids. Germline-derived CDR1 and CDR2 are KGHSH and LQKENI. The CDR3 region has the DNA TGTGCCAGCTCAGCTGGGGGTAGGGGGACTGAAGCTTTCTTT. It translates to CASSAGGRGTEAFF.

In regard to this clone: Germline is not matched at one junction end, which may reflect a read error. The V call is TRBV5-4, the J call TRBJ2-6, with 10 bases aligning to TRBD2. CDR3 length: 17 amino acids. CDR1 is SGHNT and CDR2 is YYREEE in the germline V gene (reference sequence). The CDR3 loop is CASTLERGGTGANVLTF. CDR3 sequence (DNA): TGTGCCAGCACCTTGGAGCGGGGGGGAACTGGGGCCAACGTCCTGACTTTC.

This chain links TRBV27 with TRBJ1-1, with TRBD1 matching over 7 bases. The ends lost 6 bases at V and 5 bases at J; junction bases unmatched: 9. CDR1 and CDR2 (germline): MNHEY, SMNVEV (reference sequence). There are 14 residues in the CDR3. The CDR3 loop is CASRTYRGKTEAFF. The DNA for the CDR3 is TGTGCCAGCAGGACTTACAGGGGTAAGACTGAAGCTTTCTTT.

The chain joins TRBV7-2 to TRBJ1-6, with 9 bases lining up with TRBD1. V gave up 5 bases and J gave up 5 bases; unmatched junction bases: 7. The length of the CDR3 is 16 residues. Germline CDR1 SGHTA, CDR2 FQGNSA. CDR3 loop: CASSVRQGGNNSPLHF. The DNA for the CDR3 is TGTGCCAGCAGCGTAAGACAGGGGGGAAATAATTCACCCCTCCACTTT.

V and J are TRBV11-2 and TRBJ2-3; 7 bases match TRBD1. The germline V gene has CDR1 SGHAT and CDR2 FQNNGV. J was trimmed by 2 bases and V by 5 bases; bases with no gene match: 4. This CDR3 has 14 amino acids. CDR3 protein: CASSVGQITDTQYF. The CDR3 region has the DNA TGTGCCAGCAGCGTGGGACAGATCACAGATACGCAGTATTTT.

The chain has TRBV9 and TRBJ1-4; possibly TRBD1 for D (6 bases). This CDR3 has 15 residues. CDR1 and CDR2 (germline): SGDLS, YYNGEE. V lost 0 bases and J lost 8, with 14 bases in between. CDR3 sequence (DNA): TGTGCCAGCAGCGTAGAGGGGGGGCTGAGCGAAAAACTGTTTTTT. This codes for CASSVEGGLSEKLFF.

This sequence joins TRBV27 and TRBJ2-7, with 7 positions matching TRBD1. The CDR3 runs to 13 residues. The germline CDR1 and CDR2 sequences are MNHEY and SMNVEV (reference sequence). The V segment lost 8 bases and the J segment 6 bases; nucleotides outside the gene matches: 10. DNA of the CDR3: TGTGCCAGCGGCTTGACAGGGAAAGGCGAGCAGTACTTC. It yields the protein CASGLTGKGEQYF.

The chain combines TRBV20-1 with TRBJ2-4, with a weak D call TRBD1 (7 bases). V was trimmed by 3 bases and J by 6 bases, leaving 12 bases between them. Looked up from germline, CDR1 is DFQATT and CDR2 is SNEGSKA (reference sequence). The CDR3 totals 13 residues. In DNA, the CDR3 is TGCAGTGCTAGTCTCCAGGGGGGAAACATTCAGTACTTC. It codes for CSASLQGGNIQYF.

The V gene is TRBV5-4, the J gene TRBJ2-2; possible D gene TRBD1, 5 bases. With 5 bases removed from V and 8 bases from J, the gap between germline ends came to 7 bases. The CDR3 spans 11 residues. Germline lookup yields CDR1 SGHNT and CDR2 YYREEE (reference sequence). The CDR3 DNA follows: TGTGCCAGCAGGGGGCTGGGGGAGCTGTTTTTT. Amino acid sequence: CASRGLGELFF.

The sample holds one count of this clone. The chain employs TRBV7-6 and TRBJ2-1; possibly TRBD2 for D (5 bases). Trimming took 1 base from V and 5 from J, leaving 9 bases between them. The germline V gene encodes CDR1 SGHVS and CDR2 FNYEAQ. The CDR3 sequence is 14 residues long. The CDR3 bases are TGTGCCAGCAGCTTAGGGGAGTTCCACAATGAGCAGTTCTTC. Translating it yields CASSLGEFHNEQFF.

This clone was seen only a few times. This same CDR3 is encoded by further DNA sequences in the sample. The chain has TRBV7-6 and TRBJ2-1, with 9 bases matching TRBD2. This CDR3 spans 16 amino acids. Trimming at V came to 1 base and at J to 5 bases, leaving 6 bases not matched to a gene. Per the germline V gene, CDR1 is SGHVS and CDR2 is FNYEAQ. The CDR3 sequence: CASSLGGLAGDNEQFF. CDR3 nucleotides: TGTGCCAGCAGCTTAGGGGGACTAGCAGGGGACAATGAGCAGTTCTTC.

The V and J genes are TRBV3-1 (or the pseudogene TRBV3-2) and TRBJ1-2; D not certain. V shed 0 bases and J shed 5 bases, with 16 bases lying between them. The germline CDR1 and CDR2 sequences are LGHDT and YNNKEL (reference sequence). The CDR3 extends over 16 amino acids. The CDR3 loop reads CASSQDGVGGPYGYTF. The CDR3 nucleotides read TGTGCCAGCAGCCAAGATGGGGTGGGCGGGCCTTATGGCTACACCTTC.

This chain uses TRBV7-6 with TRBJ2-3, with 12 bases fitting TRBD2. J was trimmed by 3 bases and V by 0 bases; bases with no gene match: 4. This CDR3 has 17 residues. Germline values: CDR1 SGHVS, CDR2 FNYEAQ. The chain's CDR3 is CASSLAGLAGGTDTQYF. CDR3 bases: TGTGCCAGCAGCTTAGCGGGACTAGCGGGTGGGACAGATACGCAGTATTTT.

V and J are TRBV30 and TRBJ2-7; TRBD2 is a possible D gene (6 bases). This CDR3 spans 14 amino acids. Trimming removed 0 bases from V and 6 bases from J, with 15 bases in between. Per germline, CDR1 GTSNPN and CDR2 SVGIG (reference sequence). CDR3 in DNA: TGTGCCTGGAGTGTTTACGCCGGGGGTAGCGAGCAGTACTTC. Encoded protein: CAWSVYAGGSEQYF.

In DNA form, the CDR3 reads TGTGCCAGCAGCTTTGCGGGAGTAGGAGAGCAGTTCTTC. Translation gives CASSFAGVGEQFF. This rearrangement joins TRBV7-8 to TRBJ2-1, with 7 bases that match TRBD2. In germline, CDR1 is SGHVS, CDR2 FQNEAQ. The CDR3 has 13 amino acids. J lost 10 bases, V lost 3 bases, and 6 bases had no gene match.

The DNA of the CDR3 is TGTGCCAGCAGCTTGGGTTCGGGGATTGGGATTAACTATGGCTACACCTTC. Protein: CASSLGSGIGINYGYTF. The rearrangement joins TRBV5-4 to TRBJ1-2; D gene unclear. The CDR3 loop spans 17 amino acids. Germline loops: CDR1 SGHNT, CDR2 YYREEE (reference sequence). V shed 0 bases and J shed 1 base, with 16 bases lying between them. The complete variable domain, with remaining parts taken from reference TRBV5-4 and TRBJ1-2, reads ETGVTQSPTHLIKTRGQQVTLRCSSQSGHNTVSWYQQALGQGPQFIFQYYREEENGRGNFPPRFSGLQFPNYSSELNVNALELDDSALYLCASSLGSGIGINYGYTFGSGTRLTVV.

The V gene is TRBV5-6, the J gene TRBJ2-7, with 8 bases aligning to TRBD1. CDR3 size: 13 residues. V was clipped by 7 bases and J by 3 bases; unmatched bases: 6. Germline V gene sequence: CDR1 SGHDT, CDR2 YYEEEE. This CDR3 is CASALTGGYEQYF. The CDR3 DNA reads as TGTGCCAGCGCGTTAACAGGGGGCTACGAGCAGTACTTC.

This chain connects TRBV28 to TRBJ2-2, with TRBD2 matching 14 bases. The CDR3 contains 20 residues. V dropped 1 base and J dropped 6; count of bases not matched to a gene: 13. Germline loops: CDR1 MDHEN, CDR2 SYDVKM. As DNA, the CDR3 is TGTGCCAGCAGTTTATTCCCCCCGACTAGCGGGAGGGTTCCGTCCGGGGAGCTGTTTTTT. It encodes CASSLFPPTSGRVPSGELFF.

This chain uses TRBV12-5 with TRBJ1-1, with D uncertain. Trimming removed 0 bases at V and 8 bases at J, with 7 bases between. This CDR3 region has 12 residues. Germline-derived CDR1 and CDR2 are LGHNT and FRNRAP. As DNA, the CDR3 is TGTGCTAGTGGTTTGGTACGTCAGGAAGCTTTCTTT. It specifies CASGLVRQEAFF. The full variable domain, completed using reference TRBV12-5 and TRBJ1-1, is DARVTQTPRHKVTEMGQEVTMRCQPILGHNTVFWYRQTMMQGLELLAYFRNRAPLDDSGMPKDRFSAEMPDATLATLKIQPSEPRDSAVYFCASGLVRQEAFFGQGTRLTVV.

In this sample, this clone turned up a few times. Written as DNA, the CDR3 is TGTGCCAGTACCGCACTACCCCGAACAGGGATGAACACTGAAGCTTTCTTT. Translation gives CASTALPRTGMNTEAFF. The rearrangement uses TRBV19 and TRBJ1-1, with TRBD1 as a possible D gene (6 bases). Per the germline V gene, CDR1 is LNHDA and CDR2 is SQIVND (reference sequence). The CDR3 contains 17 residues. The V end lost 7 bases, the J end lost 0 bases, and 21 bases lay between the germline ends.

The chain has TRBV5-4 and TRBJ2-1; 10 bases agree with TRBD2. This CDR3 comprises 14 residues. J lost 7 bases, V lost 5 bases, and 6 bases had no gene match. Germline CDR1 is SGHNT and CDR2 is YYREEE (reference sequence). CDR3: CASRLAGVYNEQFF. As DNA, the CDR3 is TGTGCCAGCAGGCTAGCGGGAGTTTATAATGAGCAGTTCTTC.

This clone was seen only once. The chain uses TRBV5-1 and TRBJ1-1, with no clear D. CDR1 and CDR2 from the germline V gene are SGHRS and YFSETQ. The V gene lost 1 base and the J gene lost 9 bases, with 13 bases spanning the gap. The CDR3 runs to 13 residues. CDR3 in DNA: TGCGCCAGCAGCTTGCCCCCGAGCAATAAAGCTTTCTTT. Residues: CASSLPPSNKAFF.

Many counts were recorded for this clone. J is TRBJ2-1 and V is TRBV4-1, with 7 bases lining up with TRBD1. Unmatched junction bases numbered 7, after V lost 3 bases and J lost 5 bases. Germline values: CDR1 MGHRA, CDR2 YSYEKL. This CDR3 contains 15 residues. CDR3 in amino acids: CASSHPDRVNNEQFF. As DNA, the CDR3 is TGCGCCAGCAGCCATCCAGACAGGGTTAACAATGAGCAGTTCTTC.

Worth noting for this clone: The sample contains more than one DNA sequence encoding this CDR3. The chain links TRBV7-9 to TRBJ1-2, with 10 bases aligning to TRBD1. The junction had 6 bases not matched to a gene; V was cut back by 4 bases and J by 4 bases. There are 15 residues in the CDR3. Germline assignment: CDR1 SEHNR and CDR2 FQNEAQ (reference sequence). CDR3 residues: CASSSGQGGSYGYTF. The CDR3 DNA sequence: TGTGCCAGCAGCTCCGGACAGGGGGGGAGCTATGGCTACACCTTC.

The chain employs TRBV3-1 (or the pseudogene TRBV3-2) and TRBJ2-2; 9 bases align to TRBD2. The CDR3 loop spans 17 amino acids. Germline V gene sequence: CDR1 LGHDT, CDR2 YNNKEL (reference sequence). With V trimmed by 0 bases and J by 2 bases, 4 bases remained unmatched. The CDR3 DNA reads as TGTGCCAGCAGCCAAGAGGCTAGCGGGATTAACACCGGGGAGCTGTTTTTT. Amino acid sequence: CASSQEASGINTGELFF.

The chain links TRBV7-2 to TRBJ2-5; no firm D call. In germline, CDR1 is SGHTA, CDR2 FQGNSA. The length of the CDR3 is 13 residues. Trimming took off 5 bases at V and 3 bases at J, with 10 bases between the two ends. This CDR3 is CASSNWAEETQYF. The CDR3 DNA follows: TGTGCCAGCAGCAACTGGGCCGAAGAGACCCAGTACTTC.

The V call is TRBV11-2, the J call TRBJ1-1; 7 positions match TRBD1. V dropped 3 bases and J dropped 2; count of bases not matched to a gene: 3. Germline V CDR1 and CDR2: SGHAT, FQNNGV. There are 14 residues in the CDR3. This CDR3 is CASSLTGLNTEAFF. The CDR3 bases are TGTGCCAGCAGCTTGACAGGGCTTAACACTGAAGCTTTCTTT.

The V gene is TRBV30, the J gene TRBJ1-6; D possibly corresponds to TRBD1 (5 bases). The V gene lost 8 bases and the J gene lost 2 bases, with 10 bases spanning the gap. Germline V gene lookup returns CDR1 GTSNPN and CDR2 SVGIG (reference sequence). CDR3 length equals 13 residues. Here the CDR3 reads CAGATTYNSPLHF. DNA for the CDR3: TGTGCCGGGGCGACAACCTATAATTCACCCCTCCACTTT.

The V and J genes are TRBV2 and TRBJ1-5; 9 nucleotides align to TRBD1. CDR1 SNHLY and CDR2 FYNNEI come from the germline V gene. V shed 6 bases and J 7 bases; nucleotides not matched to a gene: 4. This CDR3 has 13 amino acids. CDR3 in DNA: TGTGCCAGCAGCCGACAGGGGGAACAGCCCCAGCATTTT. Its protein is CASSRQGEQPQHF.